This paragraph reports one T cell receptor beta chain. This sample was taken from a study of blood T cell repertoires in COVID-19. Study at large: Sample material is recorded as cDNA or gDNA derived from T cells, B-cell-depleted T cells, or PBMCs.

The CDR3 is 14 amino acids. The V gene's germline CDR1 is LGHDT and CDR2 YNNKEL (reference sequence). V lost 6 bases to trimming and J lost 7 bases; unmatched junction nucleotides: 7. The repertoire was sequenced with immunoSEQ multiplex PCR; TCRdb's copy has only in-frame clones and lacks some. The table shows approximately 97,000 clones, with roughly 87% occurring only once. The sequence was obtained from a woman aged 45-65 years with COVID-19, enrolled during active disease. The sequencing sample was made of peripheral blood. The genes are TRBV3-1 (or the pseudogene TRBV3-2) and TRBJ1-4; 8 bases are shared with TRBD1. CDR3 DNA sequence: TGTGCCAGCAGTCAGGGACAGGTCAGTGAAAAACTGTTTTTT. Its translation is CASSQGQVSEKLFF.